This T cell receptor beta chain was identified in a study of breast tumors, draining lymph nodes, adjacent tissues. Samples came from axillary lymph nodes draining the breast cancer. This clonotype was counted ten times or more. Antigen unknown. It may be a read error: a sequence one base away is much more abundant. The study's findings and limits: That most tumor T cells come from lymph nodes remained unproven. Tumor and nontumor repertoires were significantly more similar in luminal-like than in basal-like breast cancer. Compared with lymph nodes, tumors were less diverse; compared with nontumor tissue, more.

Germline CDR1 is LNHNV and CDR2 is YYDKDF (reference sequence). The CDR3 length is 14 residues. MiXCR, applied by TCRdb to the multiplex PCR reads, yields one record per CDR3 protein. The sample carries about 230,000 distinct CDR3 sequences, 32% recorded once. The rearrangement uses TRBV15 and TRBJ2-5, with 8 bases fitting TRBD1. This receptor was taken from a female donor with breast cancer. Some clones in this sample may be carry-over from other donors' samples. Sequenced material: axillary lymph node tissue. The CDR3 DNA reads as TGTGCCACCAGCCAGGACAGGGTGGGAGAGGCCCAGTACTTC. Translation: CATSQDRVGEAQYF.